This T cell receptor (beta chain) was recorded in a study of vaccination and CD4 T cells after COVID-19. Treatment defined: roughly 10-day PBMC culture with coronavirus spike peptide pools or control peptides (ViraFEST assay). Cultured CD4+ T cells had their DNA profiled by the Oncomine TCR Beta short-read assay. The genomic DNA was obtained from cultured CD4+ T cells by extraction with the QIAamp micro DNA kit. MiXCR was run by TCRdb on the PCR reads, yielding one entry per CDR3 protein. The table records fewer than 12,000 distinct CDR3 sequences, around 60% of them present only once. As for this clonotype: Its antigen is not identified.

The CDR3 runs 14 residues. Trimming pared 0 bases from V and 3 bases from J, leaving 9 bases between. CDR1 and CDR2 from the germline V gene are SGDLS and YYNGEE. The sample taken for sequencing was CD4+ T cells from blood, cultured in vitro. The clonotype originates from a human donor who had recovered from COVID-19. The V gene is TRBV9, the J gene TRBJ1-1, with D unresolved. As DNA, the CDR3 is TGTGCCAGCAGCGTAGGGCAGGCTTACACTGAAGCTTTCTTT. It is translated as CASSVGQAYTEAFF.